The T cell receptor (beta chain) under discussion was sequenced for a study of blood T cell repertoires in COVID-19. About the research overall: The study drew acute and convalescent COVID-19 samples from the United States, Italy and Spain. PBMCs, B-cell-depleted T cells, or T cells provided the cDNA or gDNA that made up the material.

Authors' analysis steps: Researchers report that nucleated cell counts were estimated from reference gene primer amplification. Sequenced by immunoSEQ multiplex PCR; TCRdb stores in-frame clones only, minus some. D and trimming come from the DNA, and the V and J calls and clone size come from that table. The sample has about 52,000 clones; roughly nine tenths are singletons. The sequence derives from a man older than 75 with active or convalescent COVID-19. Sequencing was done on a sample of peripheral blood.

The CDR3 loop reads CAWSVGSGKIEKLFF. Written as DNA, the CDR3 is TGTGCCTGGAGTGTAGGTTCAGGGAAAATTGAAAAACTGTTTTTT. This rearrangement joins TRBV30 to TRBJ1-4; tentative D call: TRBD1 (5 bases). Looked up from germline, CDR1 is GTSNPN and CDR2 is SVGIG (reference sequence). The CDR3 covers 15 residues. The V end lost 0 bases, the J end lost 7 bases, and 15 bases lay between the germline ends.